This T cell receptor beta chain was documented in a study of T cells in narcolepsy (dated by TCRdb to the late 2010s). As for the study more broadly: Patients with narcolepsy type 1 or type 2 (NT1, NT2) and healthy control donors were enrolled in the study. The study used TCR Vbeta sequencing to track clonotypes in blood and CSF while looking for autoreactive T cells in narcolepsy patients that target self-antigens of hypocretin neurons (hypocretin, TRIB2).

Trimming at the junction amounts to 5 bases on V and 5 bases on J, and the germline ends lie 12 bases apart. According to the germline V gene (reference sequence), CDR1 reads MNHEY and CDR2 reads SMNVEV. From the cysteine up to the phenylalanine, the CDR3 has a length of 13 residues. The kept DNA is CDR3 alone, 39 bases in frame from the first base. The method was the immunoSEQ multiplex PCR assay. TCRdb carries this immuneACCESS record with in-frame sequences only. Its versions omit some clonotypes, under half of them owing to an unresolved V gene in the studies checked, with the rest unexplained. This sample holds tens of thousands of clones; more than 75% were observed only once. The ten largest clones add up to around 2.7% of the sample. Memory CD4+ T cells were sorted ex vivo from peripheral blood of narcolepsy patients and healthy controls for TCR Vbeta sequencing. The investigation overall reported the following: Patients and controls had comparable numbers of sequenced blood memory CD4+ clonotypes, averaging about 40,000 and 30,000, respectively. According to the report, autoreactive clonotypes were detected serially in the blood of the same patients and of different patients, but not in healthy controls. HCRT-specific and TRIB2-specific autoreactive clonotypes were highlighted in plots that compared CD4+ T cell clonotypes in CSF versus blood from the same patient. Certain blood memory CD4+ repertoires from patients and controls had no sequences that matched autoreactive T cell clones.

In its sample, this clone was seen a few times. Its target antigen remains unknown. The sample holds no much larger clone one base away, and base qualities are not on file. The sequence came from a human donor with narcolepsy. Sequencing was carried out using CD45RA- memory CD4+ T cells from PBMCs. The cell subset or site label, as the study defines it: memory T cells sorted ex vivo from peripheral blood. The chain employs TRBV27 and TRBJ1-1, with the D gene too uncertain to name. The CDR3 protein: CASSPPRRTEAFF. At the DNA level, the sequence is TGTGCCAGCAGTCCCCCTAGGAGGACTGAAGCTTTCTTT.